This T cell receptor (beta chain) appears in the sequencing data of a study of OX40 agonist ivuxolimab in advanced cancers. In the study overall: The costimulatory receptor OX40 (CD134) was targeted by ivuxolimab, a fully human IgG2 agonistic monoclonal antibody. Three dose-escalation patients achieved partial responses, one with hepatocellular carcinoma and two with cutaneous melanoma. Among the roughly 50 dose-escalation patients, some 19 had hepatocellular carcinoma, some 15 melanoma, 9 renal cell carcinoma and 9 head and neck cancer. Peripheral TCRbeta sequencing aimed to test whether ivuxolimab altered TCR sequence diversity and caused clonal T-cell expansion. In the dose-escalation cohort, approximately 83% of patients were male, and the mean age was 60 years with a range of roughly 20 to 85. Intravenous ivuxolimab was administered to patients every 2 weeks at six dose levels: 0.01, 0.1, 0.3, 1.5, 3 and 10 mg/kg. The paper covers the monotherapy dose-escalation part of the phase I ivuxolimab trial, which included N of about 56 patients. Patients were allowed to have had prior anti-PD-1, anti-PD-L1 or anti-CTLA-4 therapy, and around 41% of the dose-escalation patients had previously received checkpoint inhibitors. Summary of the overall study and its limitations: Low levels of normalized T-cell clonal expansion were also shown by some nonresponding patients. At doses from 0.1 to 3.0 mg/kg, clonal expansion was seen in both CD4+ and CD8+ blood T cells between baseline and week 6. After ivuxolimab, more expanded clones were found on average in CD8+ T cells than in CD4+ T cells. In partial responders in the 0.1-3.0 mg/kg groups, normalized peripheral clonal expansion was found to be among the lowest, especially among CD8+ T cells. The antigen specificity of the peripheral T cells that underwent clonal expansion was not determined.

The trial excluded patients who had a history of autoimmune disease or were on systemic immunosuppression. Peripheral blood for TCR sequencing was collected from all dose cohorts at baseline, on cycle 4 day 1, and on cycle 7 day 1. The samples were drawn from a first-in-human, open-label, multicenter phase I dose-escalation trial of ivuxolimab. Adults with locally advanced or metastatic melanoma, renal cell, hepatocellular, or head and neck squamous cell carcinoma were enrolled in the trial. Before TCR sequencing, CD4+ T cells and CD8+ T cells from peripheral blood were sorted into separate populations. CDR1 and CDR2 were assigned from the germline V gene (reference sequence) as SEHNR and FQNEAQ. Trimming takes 4 bases off V and 2 bases off J; junction bases not matched to a gene: 12. Taken from cysteine to phenylalanine, the CDR3 has 17 residues. Left in the record is the CDR3 DNA by itself, 51 bases read in frame from the first base.

To sequence the TCRbeta CDR3 region, genomic DNA was isolated from the sorted cells. The immunoSEQ Assay was used for sequencing of TCRbeta CDR3 regions. Sourced from immuneACCESS, this table was stored by TCRdb with only in-frame sequences that have V and J called. A share of the clones is absent; for the studies checked, an unresolved V gene accounts for under half, and the remainder has no known explanation. The sample data list approximately 80,000 clones, and approximately 85% of these were observed just once. The ten biggest clones cover over 3% of the sample. A remark on this clone: Its antigen has not been determined. Base qualities were left out, and no much larger clone turns up one base away.

The V and J segments used are TRBV7-9 and TRBJ1-2; the junction holds 8 bases that match TRBD1. This clonotype originated in an adult with an advanced solid tumor such as melanoma, head and neck, liver or kidney cancer. This specimen consisted of CD4+ or CD8+ T cells sorted from blood, obtained in a trial of the OX40 agonist ivuxolimab. The sequence in DNA is TGTGCCAGCAGCTCGGGACAGGTAGTTATTGGGAACTATGGCTACACCTTC. Translated, it gives CASSSGQVVIGNYGYTF.